The clone carrying this T cell receptor beta chain was seen a handful of times. Its antigen is still unknown. The germline V gene has CDR1 SGHDT and CDR2 YYEEEE. Trimming left V 0 bases short and J 11 bases short, with 15 bases between. CDR3 length: 13 residues. The data stem from a study of PD-1 blockade in classical Hodgkin lymphoma. General observations from the study: The study found complete responders had baseline diversity similar to newly diagnosed patients.

The repertoire was sequenced with immunoSEQ multiplex PCR; TCRdb's copy has only in-frame clones and lacks some. The table includes some 93,000 clones, 83% detected once. As to time point: cycle 4 day 1 (C4D1), after around six weeks of nivolumab. Brentuximab vedotin exposure varied among the patients, all of whom had relapsed after autologous stem cell transplantation. This chain connects TRBV5-6 to TRBJ2-7, with unresolved D. The source was peripheral blood mononuclear cells (PBMCs), collected before the fourth cycle of nivolumab. The origin of this receptor is a human donor with classical Hodgkin lymphoma. CDR3 amino acids: CASSLDRSQREYF. CDR3 nucleotide sequence: TGTGCCAGCAGCTTGGATAGGTCGCAAAGGGAGTACTTC.